These 3 T cell receptor beta chains share one sample of origin, sequenced in a study of shared clonotypes between healthy human individuals. Here immunoSEQ multiplex PCR was the method, and the copy in TCRdb shows in-frame clones only, minus some. The profile shows under 600,000 clones, roughly 85% of them singletons. Sequencing was performed on PBMCs. Every receptor here comes from a woman aged 40 to 49 in good health. Some clones in this sample may be carry-over from other donors' samples.

The chain recombines TRBV4-1 with TRBJ2-2, with TRBD2 matching over 10 bases. Trimming cost V 5 bases and J 0 bases; bases outside gene matches: 12. The V gene's germline CDR1 is MGHRA and CDR2 YSYEKL. There are 19 residues in the CDR3. CDR3 sequence: CASSNDRASGSPNTGELFF. The CDR3 coding sequence is TGCGCCAGCAGCAATGACAGGGCTAGCGGGAGTCCGAACACCGGGGAGCTGTTTTTT.

This chain links TRBV6-1 with TRBJ2-1, with D unresolved. V lost 7 bases to trimming and J lost 9 bases, with 10 bases between them. CDR1 is MNHNS, CDR2 SASEGT, per germline. There are 11 residues in the CDR3. As DNA, the CDR3 is TGTGCCAGCACTAACGTGGGTGAGCAGTTCTTC. Its translation: CASTNVGEQFF.

The rearrangement joins TRBV28 to TRBJ1-1; D is unresolved. This CDR3 is built from 11 residues. Trimming shortened V by 6 bases and J by 9 bases, and 11 bases separated the two germline ends. CDR1 MDHEN and CDR2 SYDVKM come from the germline V gene. CDR3 in DNA: TGTGCCAGCAGCCTAAGAGATAAAGCTTTCTTT. Its protein product is CASSLRDKAFF. Together with reference TRBV28 and TRBJ1-1, the CDR3 gives the full variable domain: DVKVTQSSRYLVKRTGEKVFLECVQDMDHENMFWYRQDPGLGLRLIYFSYDVKMKEKGDIPEGYSVSREKKERFSLILESASTNQTSMYLCASSLRDKAFFGQGTRLTVV.